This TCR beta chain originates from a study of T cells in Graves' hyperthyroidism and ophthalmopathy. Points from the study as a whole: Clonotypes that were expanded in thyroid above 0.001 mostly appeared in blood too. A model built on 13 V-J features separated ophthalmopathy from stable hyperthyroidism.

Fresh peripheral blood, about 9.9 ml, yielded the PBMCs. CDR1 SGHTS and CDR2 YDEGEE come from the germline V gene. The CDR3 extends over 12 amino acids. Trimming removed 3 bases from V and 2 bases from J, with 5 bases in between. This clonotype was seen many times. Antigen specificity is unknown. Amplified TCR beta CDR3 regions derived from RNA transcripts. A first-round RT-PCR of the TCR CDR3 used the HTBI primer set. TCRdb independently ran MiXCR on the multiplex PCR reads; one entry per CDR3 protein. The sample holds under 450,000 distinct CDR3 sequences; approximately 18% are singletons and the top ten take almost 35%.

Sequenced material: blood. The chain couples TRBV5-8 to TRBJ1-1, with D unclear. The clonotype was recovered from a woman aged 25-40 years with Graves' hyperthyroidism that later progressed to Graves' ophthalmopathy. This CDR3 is CASSSINTEAFF. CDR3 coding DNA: TGTGCCAGCAGCTCCATAAACACTGAAGCTTTCTTT.